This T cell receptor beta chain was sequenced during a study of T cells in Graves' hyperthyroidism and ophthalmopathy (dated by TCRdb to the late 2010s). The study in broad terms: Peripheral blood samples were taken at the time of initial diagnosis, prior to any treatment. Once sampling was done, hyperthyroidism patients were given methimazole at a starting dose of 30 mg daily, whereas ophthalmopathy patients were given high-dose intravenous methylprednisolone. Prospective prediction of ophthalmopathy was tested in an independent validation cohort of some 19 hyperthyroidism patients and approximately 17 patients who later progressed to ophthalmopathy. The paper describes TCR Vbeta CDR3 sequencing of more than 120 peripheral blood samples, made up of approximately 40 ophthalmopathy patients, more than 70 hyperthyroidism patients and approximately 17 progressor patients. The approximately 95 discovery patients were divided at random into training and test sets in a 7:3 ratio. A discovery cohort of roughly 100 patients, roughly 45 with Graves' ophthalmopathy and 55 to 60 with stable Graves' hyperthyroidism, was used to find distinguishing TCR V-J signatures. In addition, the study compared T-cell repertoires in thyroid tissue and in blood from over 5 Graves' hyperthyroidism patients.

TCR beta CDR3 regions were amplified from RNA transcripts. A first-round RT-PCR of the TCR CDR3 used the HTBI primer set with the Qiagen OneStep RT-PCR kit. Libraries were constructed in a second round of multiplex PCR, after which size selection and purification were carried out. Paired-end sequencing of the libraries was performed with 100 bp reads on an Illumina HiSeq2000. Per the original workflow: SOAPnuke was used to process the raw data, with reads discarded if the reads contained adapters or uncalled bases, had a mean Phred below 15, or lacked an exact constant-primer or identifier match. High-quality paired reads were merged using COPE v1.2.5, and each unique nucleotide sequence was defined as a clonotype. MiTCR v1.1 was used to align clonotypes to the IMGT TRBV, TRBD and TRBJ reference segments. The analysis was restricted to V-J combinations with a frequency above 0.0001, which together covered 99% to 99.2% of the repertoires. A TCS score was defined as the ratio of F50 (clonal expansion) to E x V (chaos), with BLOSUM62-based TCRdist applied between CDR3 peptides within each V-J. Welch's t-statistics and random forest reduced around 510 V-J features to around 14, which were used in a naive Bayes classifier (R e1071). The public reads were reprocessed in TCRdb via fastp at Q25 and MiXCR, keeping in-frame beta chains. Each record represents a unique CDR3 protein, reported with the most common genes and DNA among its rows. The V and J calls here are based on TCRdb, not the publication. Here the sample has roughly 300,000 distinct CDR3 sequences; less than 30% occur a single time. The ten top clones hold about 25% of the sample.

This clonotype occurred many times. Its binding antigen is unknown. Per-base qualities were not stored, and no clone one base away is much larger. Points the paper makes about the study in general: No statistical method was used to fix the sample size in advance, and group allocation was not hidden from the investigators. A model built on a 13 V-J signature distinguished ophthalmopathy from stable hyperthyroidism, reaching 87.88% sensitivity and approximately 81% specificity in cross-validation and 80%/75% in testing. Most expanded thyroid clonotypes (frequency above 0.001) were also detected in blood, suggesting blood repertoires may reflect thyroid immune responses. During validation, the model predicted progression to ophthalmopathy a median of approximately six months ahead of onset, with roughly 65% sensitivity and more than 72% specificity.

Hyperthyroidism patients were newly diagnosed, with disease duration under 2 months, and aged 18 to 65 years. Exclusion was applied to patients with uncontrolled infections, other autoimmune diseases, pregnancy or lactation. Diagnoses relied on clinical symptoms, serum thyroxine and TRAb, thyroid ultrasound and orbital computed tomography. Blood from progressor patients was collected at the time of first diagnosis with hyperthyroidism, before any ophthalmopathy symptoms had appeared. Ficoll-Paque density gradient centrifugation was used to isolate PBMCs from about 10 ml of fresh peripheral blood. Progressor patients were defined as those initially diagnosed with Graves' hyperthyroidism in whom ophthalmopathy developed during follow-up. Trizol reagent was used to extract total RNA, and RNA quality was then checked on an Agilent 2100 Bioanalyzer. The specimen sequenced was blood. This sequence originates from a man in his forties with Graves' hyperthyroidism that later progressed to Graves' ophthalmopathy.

CDR3 reads: CASSRTGFGTGELFF. The DNA sequence is as follows: TGTGCCAGCAGCCGGACAGGGTTTGGAACCGGGGAGCTGTTTTTT. The V and J segments used are TRBV14 and TRBJ2-2; the central 8 bases match TRBD1. Compared with germline, V lacks 4 bases and J lacks 5 bases; bases without a gene match: 6. CDR3 length: 15 amino acids, cysteine to phenylalanine. Only the CDR3 region is kept as DNA, spanning 45 bases read in frame from base 1. Looking up the germline V gene yields CDR1 SGHDN and CDR2 FVKESK. The full variable domain, completed from the reference TRBV14 and TRBJ2-2 proteins outside the CDR3, reads EAGVTQFPSHSVIEKGQTVTLRCDPISGHDNLYWYRRVMGKEIKFLLHFVKESKQDESGMPNNRFLAERTGGTYSTLKVQPAELEDSGVYFCASSRTGFGTGELFFGEGSRLTVL.